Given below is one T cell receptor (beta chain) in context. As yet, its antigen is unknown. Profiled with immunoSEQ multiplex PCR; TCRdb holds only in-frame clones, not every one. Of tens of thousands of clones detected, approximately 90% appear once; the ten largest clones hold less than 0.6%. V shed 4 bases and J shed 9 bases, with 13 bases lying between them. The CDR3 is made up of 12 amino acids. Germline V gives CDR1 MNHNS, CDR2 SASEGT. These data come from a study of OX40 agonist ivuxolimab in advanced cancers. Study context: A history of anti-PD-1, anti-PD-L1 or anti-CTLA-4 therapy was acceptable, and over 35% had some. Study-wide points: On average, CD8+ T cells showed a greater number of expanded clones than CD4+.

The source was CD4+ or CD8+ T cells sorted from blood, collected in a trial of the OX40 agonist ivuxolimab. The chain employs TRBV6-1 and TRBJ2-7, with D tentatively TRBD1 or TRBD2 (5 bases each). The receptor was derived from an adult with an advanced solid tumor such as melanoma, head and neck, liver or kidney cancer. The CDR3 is CASSARGAGQYF. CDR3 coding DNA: TGTGCCAGCAGTGCGAGAGGGGCAGGGCAGTACTTC.